This T cell receptor (beta chain) is from a study of cytomegalovirus exposure and HLA in healthy donors. Study-level points and caveats: Associated with cytomegalovirus, according to the listing, were 150 to 200 TCR beta chains. About 87% or about 30% of the time was how often most TCR beta V segments were productive, according to an earlier analysis. Most CMV-associated TCR beta chains were later found to appear HLA-restricted. Rarity marked most TCR sequences, yet some public TCRs occurred in many donors.

V was clipped by 3 bases and J by 4 bases; unmatched bases: 4. This CDR3 has 15 amino acids. Germline V CDR1 and CDR2: MNHEY, SMNVEV (reference sequence). Details on this clone: Its target is unknown.

Researchers ran the PCR with 60 Vbeta and 13 Jbeta primers. Libraries were prepared by immunoSEQ multiplex PCR; TCRdb keeps only in-frame clonotypes and omits some of them. The profile shows about 200,000 clones, 65% to 80% of them singletons. This sequence originates from a man in his forties or fifties in good health and CMV-seronegative. The chain links TRBV27 to TRBJ2-5; 11 nucleotides line up with TRBD1. Material: PBMCs. The CDR3 coding sequence is TGTGCCAGCAGTTTTCGTGGGACAGGGGGAGAGACCCAGTACTTC. Translation gives CASSFRGTGGETQYF.